This T cell receptor (beta chain) appears in the sequencing data of a study of cytomegalovirus exposure and HLA in healthy donors. Study-wide points: A missense variant in DCLRE1C was later tied to TCR beta V- and J-gene trimming. Later, TCR association rates were found to vary by HLA locus, highest for DRB1 and lowest for HLA-C. Most of the TCR beta V segments (in an earlier analysis) were productive either about 87% or about 30% of the time.

The length of the CDR3 is 16 residues. The V end was cut by 5 bases, the J end by 0 bases, with 15 bases between. The germline V gene has CDR1 SGHTA and CDR2 FQGTGA. This clone showed up just a few times. The target antigen is unknown. PCR amplification relied on 60 Vbeta primers (plus 13 Jbeta primers). Produced via immunoSEQ multiplex PCR; TCRdb's table is partial and in-frame only. The sample holds fewer than 250,000 clones; 65% to 75% are singletons and the top ten take 4% to 5%. The specimen was PBMCs. This sequence was found in a man in his thirties or forties in good health and CMV-seropositive. The chain couples TRBV7-3 to TRBJ2-3; TRBD2 is a possible D gene (5 bases). This CDR3 reads CASSRRAGLSTDTQYF. CDR3 in DNA: TGTGCCAGCAGCCGACGGGCGGGTTTGAGCACAGATACGCAGTATTTT.